These T cell receptor beta chains were read from a single sample in a study of early T cells in non-severe SARS-CoV-2 infection. Using its own MiXCR run on the 5' RACE reads, TCRdb lists one record per CDR3 protein. Among roughly 100,000 distinct CDR3 sequences listed, around 14% were seen once. The material sequenced was whole blood. Receptors were obtained from an adult who was a healthcare worker with PCR-confirmed SARS-CoV-2 infection or an uninfected control (not recorded which). CDR3s leave out the opening cysteine and the closing phenylalanine or tryptophan. Part of the rows lack a size; the others show once, few, many or a class for expanded clones.

CDR3 protein: ASSLTGSSVDEQY; J gene: TRBJ2-7; V gene: TRBV11-2; clone size: many
CDR3 protein: ASSQLVVTVRTPGSCF; J gene: TRBJ2-2; V gene: TRBV23-1; clone size: few
CDR3 protein: AISESKSYNSPLH; J gene: TRBJ1-6; V gene: TRBV10-3; clone size: few
CDR3 protein: ASSLVRFSLDSNIAKNIQY; J gene: TRBJ2-4; V gene: TRBV7-9; clone size: many
CDR3 protein: ASSWDPTDTQY; J gene: TRBJ2-3; V gene: TRBV5-1; clone size: many
CDR3 protein: ASSTTRTGSKQPQH; J gene: TRBJ1-5; V gene: TRBV28; clone size: few
CDR3 protein: SVEDPGTQY; J gene: TRBJ2-5; V gene: TRBV29-1; clone size: many
CDR3 protein: ASSRQGMNTEAF; J gene: TRBJ1-1; V gene: TRBV7-9; clone size: many
CDR3 protein: ASSFRATGELF; J gene: TRBJ2-2; V gene: TRBV28; clone size: NA
CDR3 protein: SAPSSVLNEQF; J gene: TRBJ2-1; V gene: TRBV20-1; clone size: few
CDR3 protein: ASSSRGREAF; J gene: TRBJ1-1; V gene: TRBV27; clone size: few
CDR3 protein: ASSLQGGDGEQF; J gene: TRBJ2-1; V gene: TRBV3-1; clone size: NA
CDR3 protein: ASSKSLLAGEGIMAETQY; J gene: TRBJ2-5; V gene: TRBV21-1; clone size: many
CDR3 protein: ASSFKPFRQGGNEETQY; J gene: TRBJ2-5; V gene: TRBV7-9; clone size: NA
CDR3 protein: ASSPDRGSNQPQH; J gene: TRBJ1-5; V gene: TRBV27; clone size: NA
CDR3 protein: ASSVMTAVRNQPQH; J gene: TRBJ1-5; V gene: TRBV6-1; clone size: few
CDR3 protein: ASSPGQGNYGYT; J gene: TRBJ1-2; V gene: TRBV28; clone size: NA
CDR3 protein: ASSSRDNAQETQY; J gene: TRBJ2-5; V gene: TRBV7-6; clone size: many
CDR3 protein: ASIGTGELF; J gene: TRBJ2-2; V gene: TRBV6-2/TRBV6-3; clone size: few
CDR3 protein: ASSALLGGAGGYT; J gene: TRBJ1-2; V gene: TRBV2; clone size: many
CDR3 protein: ASTPPGRWNTEAF; J gene: TRBJ1-1; V gene: TRBV7-2; clone size: many
CDR3 protein: ASSLEGLSYEQY; J gene: TRBJ2-7; V gene: TRBV5-1; clone size: few
CDR3 protein: ASIGVTGEQY; J gene: TRBJ2-7; V gene: TRBV28; clone size: NA
CDR3 protein: ASSSGDRDGNTIY; J gene: TRBJ1-3; V gene: TRBV5-4; clone size: NA
CDR3 protein: ASSPRATPYEQY; J gene: TRBJ2-7; V gene: TRBV7-9; clone size: NA
CDR3 protein: SASRTGKETQY; J gene: TRBJ2-5; V gene: TRBV20-1; clone size: many
CDR3 protein: ASSQETLGVGELF; J gene: TRBJ2-2; V gene: TRBV4-1; clone size: many
CDR3 protein: ASSATGFSEAF; J gene: TRBJ1-1; V gene: TRBV11-2; clone size: few
CDR3 protein: ASLGQENTGELF; J gene: TRBJ2-2; V gene: TRBV6-5; clone size: few
CDR3 protein: ASTDRHEQY; J gene: TRBJ2-7; V gene: TRBV6-5; clone size: few
CDR3 protein: ASSVATSPRANEQF; J gene: TRBJ2-1; V gene: TRBV9; clone size: many
CDR3 protein: ASSLEAGNEKLF; J gene: TRBJ1-4; V gene: TRBV5-1; clone size: few
CDR3 protein: ATRDRMNTEAF; J gene: TRBJ1-1; V gene: TRBV24-1; clone size: few
CDR3 protein: ASSLSRGSSSYEQY; J gene: TRBJ2-7; V gene: TRBV5-1; clone size: many
CDR3 protein: ASSFHRGLDEQY; J gene: TRBJ2-7; V gene: TRBV12-3/TRBV12-4; clone size: NA
CDR3 protein: ASTPTGRRNTGELF; J gene: TRBJ2-2; V gene: TRBV12-3/TRBV12-4; clone size: NA
CDR3 protein: ASSLVASGADNEQF; J gene: TRBJ2-1; V gene: TRBV5-4; clone size: many
CDR3 protein: SARASRLAGPPSRYNEQF; J gene: TRBJ2-1; V gene: TRBV20-1; clone size: NA
CDR3 protein: ASKTLRGPGTGELF; J gene: TRBJ2-2; V gene: TRBV5-5; clone size: NA
CDR3 protein: ASSLKTGGVI; J gene: TRBJ2-1; V gene: TRBV7-9; clone size: many
CDR3 protein: SARGMVETQY; J gene: TRBJ2-5; V gene: TRBV20-1; clone size: NA
CDR3 protein: ASSSGSGANVLT; J gene: TRBJ2-6; V gene: TRBV6-1; clone size: few
CDR3 protein: AWSRAEQF; J gene: TRBJ2-1; V gene: TRBV30; clone size: few
CDR3 protein: ASSKSAGSLGAF; J gene: TRBJ1-1; V gene: TRBV3-1; clone size: few
CDR3 protein: ASSWKDSGYQETQY; J gene: TRBJ2-5; V gene: TRBV5-1; clone size: NA
CDR3 protein: ASSSQGRRGEAF; J gene: TRBJ1-1; V gene: TRBV7-9; clone size: few
CDR3 protein: ASSFRDRAYEQY; J gene: TRBJ2-7; V gene: TRBV5-6; clone size: NA
CDR3 protein: ASSLLKFTDTQY; J gene: TRBJ2-3; V gene: TRBV4-3; clone size: few
CDR3 protein: ASSSPPRRAGKPNTGELF; J gene: TRBJ2-2; V gene: TRBV11-2; clone size: NA
CDR3 protein: ASSVAGEGEQY; J gene: TRBJ2-7; V gene: TRBV28; clone size: NA
CDR3 protein: ASSRSLAGYEQY; J gene: TRBJ2-7; V gene: TRBV4-3; clone size: few
CDR3 protein: SASGGPHQNTEAF; J gene: TRBJ1-1; V gene: TRBV20-1; clone size: few
CDR3 protein: AISEPLRGGADTQY; J gene: TRBJ2-3; V gene: TRBV10-3; clone size: many
CDR3 protein: ATRDSSGSSTGELF; J gene: TRBJ2-2; V gene: TRBV7-9; clone size: NA
CDR3 protein: ATSFRRVPGELF; J gene: TRBJ2-2; V gene: TRBV15; clone size: many
CDR3 protein: SARVQGVVYEQY; J gene: TRBJ2-7; V gene: TRBV20-1; clone size: NA